This TCR beta chain was captured in a study of blood T cell repertoires in COVID-19. Study-level information: Spain, Italy and the United States supplied samples that represented acute and convalescent COVID-19.

V shed 4 bases, J shed 2 bases, and the junction held 1 base outside the gene matches. This CDR3 region has 15 residues. CDR1 SNHLY and CDR2 FYNNEI come from the germline V gene. This table comes from immunoSEQ multiplex PCR, and its TCRdb copy is limited to in-frame clones, with some not included. The sample contains tens of thousands of clones, roughly four fifths of which appear only once. The rearrangement uses TRBV2 and TRBJ2-3; 12 nucleotides line up with TRBD2. This TCR came from a human donor in a cohort sampled during active COVID-19. Sequenced: peripheral blood. The CDR3 sequence: CASSGLAGVTDTQYF. The CDR3 nucleotides are TGTGCCAGCAGTGGACTAGCGGGGGTCACAGATACGCAGTATTTT. The entire variable domain, with the rest obtained from reference TRBV2 and TRBJ2-3, is as follows: EPEVTQTPSHQVTQMGQEVILRCVPISNHLYFYWYRQILGQKVEFLVSFYNNEISEKSEIFDDQFSVERPDGSNFTLKIRSTKLEDSAMYFCASSGLAGVTDTQYFGPGTRLTVL.